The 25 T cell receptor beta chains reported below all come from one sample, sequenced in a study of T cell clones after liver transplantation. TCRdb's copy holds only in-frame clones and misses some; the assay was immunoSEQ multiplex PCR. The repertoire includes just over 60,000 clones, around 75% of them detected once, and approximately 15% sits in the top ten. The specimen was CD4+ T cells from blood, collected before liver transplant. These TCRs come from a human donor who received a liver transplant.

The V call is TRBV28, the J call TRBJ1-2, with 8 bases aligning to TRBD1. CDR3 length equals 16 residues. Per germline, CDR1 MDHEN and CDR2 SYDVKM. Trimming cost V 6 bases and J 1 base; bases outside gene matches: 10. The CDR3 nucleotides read TGTGCCAGCAGCTCCAACCAGGGGGCCGGTAACTATGGCTACACCTTC. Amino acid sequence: CASSSNQGAGNYGYTF.

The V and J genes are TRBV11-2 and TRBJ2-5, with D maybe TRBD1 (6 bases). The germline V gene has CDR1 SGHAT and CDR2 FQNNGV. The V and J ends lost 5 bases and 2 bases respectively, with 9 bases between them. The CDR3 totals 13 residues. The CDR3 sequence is CASSIGTQETQYF. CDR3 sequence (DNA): TGTGCCAGCAGCATCGGGACACAAGAGACCCAGTACTTC. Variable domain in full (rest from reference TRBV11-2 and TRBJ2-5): EAGVAQSPRYKIIEKRQSVAFWCNPISGHATLYWYQQILGQGPKLLIQFQNNGVVDDSQLPKDRFSAERLKGVDSTLKIQPAKLEDSAVYLCASSIGTQETQYFGPGTRLLVL.

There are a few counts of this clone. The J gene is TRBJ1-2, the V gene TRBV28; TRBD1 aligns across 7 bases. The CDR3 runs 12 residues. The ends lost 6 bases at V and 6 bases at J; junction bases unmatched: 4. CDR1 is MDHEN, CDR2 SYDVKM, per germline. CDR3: CASRTGVHGYTF. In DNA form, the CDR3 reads TGTGCCAGCAGAACAGGGGTGCATGGCTACACCTTC.

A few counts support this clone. The CDR3 loop reads CATSRAKQRSNQPQHF. The CDR3 DNA reads TGTGCCACCAGCAGGGCGAAACAGCGGAGCAATCAGCCCCAGCATTTT. The chain recombines TRBV15 with TRBJ1-5; D gene uncertain. Per germline, CDR1 LNHNV and CDR2 YYDKDF (reference sequence). The ends were cut back, 3 bases at V and 1 base at J, with 13 bases in the middle. The CDR3 extends over 16 amino acids.

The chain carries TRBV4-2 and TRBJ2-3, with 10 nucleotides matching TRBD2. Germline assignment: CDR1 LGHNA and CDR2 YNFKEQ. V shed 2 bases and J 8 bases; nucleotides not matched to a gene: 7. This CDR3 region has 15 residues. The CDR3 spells CASSQSSSGGGTQYF. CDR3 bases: TGTGCCAGCAGCCAATCGTCTAGCGGGGGTGGTACGCAGTATTTT.

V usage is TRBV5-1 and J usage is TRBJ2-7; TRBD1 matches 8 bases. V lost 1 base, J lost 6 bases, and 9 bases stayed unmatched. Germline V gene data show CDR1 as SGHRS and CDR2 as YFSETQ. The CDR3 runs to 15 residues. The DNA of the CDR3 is TGCGCCAGCAGCTTGTCGTTGCAGGGGGCCGGCGAGCAGTACTTC. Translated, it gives CASSLSLQGAGEQYF.

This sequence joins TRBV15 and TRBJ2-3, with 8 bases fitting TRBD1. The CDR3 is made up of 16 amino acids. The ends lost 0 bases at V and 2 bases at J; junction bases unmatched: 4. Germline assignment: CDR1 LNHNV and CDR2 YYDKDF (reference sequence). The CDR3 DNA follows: TGTGCCACCAGCAGAGAATGGACAGGGTACACAGATACGCAGTATTTT. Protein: CATSREWTGYTDTQYF.

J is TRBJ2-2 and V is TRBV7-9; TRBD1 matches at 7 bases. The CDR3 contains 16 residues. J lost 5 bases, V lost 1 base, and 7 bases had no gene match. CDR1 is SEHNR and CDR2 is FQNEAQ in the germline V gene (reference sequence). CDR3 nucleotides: TGTGCCAGCAGCTTAGTGCGGACAGGATCTACCGGGGAGCTGTTTTTT. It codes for CASSLVRTGSTGELFF.

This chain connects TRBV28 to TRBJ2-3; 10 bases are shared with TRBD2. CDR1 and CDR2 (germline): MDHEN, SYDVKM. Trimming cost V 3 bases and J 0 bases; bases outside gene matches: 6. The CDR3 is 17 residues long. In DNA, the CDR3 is TGTGCCAGCAGTTTTGAAGCGGGGGGGCCGAGCACAGATACGCAGTATTTT. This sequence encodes CASSFEAGGPSTDTQYF.

The CDR3 DNA reads as TGTGCCAGCAGCTTAAGACAGGGTGATTGGAATCAGCCCCAGCATTTT. Amino acids: CASSLRQGDWNQPQHF. This sequence joins TRBV7-8 and TRBJ1-5; 7 bases are a match to TRBD1. CDR1 and CDR2 from the germline V gene are SGHVS and FQNEAQ. This CDR3 has 16 amino acids. J lost 4 bases, V lost 2 bases, and 8 bases had no gene match. The full variable domain, in which reference TRBV7-8 and TRBJ1-5 provide the parts outside the CDR3, is GAGVSQSPRYKVAKRGQDVALRCDPISGHVSLFWYQQALGQGPEFLTYFQNEAQLDKSGLPSDRFFAERPEGSVSTLKIQRTQQEDSAVYLCASSLRQGDWNQPQHFGDGTRLSIL.

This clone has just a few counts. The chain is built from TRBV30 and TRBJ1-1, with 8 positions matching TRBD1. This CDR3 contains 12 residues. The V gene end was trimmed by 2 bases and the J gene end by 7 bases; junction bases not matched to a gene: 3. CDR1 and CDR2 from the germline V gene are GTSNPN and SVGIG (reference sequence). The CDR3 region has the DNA TGTGCCTGGAGTCTACAGGGGGATGAAGCTTTCTTT. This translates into CAWSLQGDEAFF.

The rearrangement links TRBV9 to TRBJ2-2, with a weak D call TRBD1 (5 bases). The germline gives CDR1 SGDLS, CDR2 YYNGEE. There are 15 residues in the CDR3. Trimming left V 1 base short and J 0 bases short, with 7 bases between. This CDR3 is CASSVQGTNTGELFF. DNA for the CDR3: TGTGCCAGCAGCGTACAGGGTACGAACACCGGGGAGCTGTTTTTT.

The CDR3 here is CASSLETGRNSPLHF. DNA of the CDR3: TGTGCCAGCAGCTTGGAAACGGGGAGAAATTCACCCCTCCACTTT. The chain is built from TRBV5-8 and TRBJ1-6, with D unresolved. Germline CDR1 and CDR2: SGHTS and YDEGEE. Between the trimmed V and J ends, which lost 0 bases and 7 bases, there was a span of 11 bases. This CDR3 is built from 15 residues. The entire variable domain, with the rest obtained from reference TRBV5-8 and TRBJ1-6, is as follows: EAGVTQSPTHLIKTRGQQATLRCSPISGHTSVYWYQQALGLGLQFLLWYDEGEERNRGNFPPRFSGRQFPNYSSELNVNALELEDSALYLCASSLETGRNSPLHFGNGTRLTVT.

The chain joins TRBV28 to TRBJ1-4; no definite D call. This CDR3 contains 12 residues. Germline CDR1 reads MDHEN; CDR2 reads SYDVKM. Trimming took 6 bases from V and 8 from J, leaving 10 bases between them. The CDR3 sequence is CASRTGGEKLFF. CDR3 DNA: TGTGCCAGCAGAACGGGAGGCGAAAAACTGTTTTTT. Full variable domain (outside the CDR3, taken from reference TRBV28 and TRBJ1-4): DVKVTQSSRYLVKRTGEKVFLECVQDMDHENMFWYRQDPGLGLRLIYFSYDVKMKEKGDIPEGYSVSREKKERFSLILESASTNQTSMYLCASRTGGEKLFFGSGTQLSVL.

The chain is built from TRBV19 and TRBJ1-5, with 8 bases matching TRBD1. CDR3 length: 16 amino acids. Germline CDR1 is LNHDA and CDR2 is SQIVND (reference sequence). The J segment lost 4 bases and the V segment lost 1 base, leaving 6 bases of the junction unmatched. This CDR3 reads CASSIARGRINQPQHF. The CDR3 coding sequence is TGTGCCAGTAGTATAGCCAGGGGGCGGATAAATCAGCCCCAGCATTTT.

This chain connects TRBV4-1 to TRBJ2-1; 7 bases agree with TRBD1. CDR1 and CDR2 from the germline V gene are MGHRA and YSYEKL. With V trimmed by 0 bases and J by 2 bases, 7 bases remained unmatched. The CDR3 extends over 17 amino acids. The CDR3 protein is CASSQDIRQGPYNEQFF. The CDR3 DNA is TGCGCCAGCAGCCAAGATATTAGACAGGGACCCTACAATGAGCAGTTCTTC.

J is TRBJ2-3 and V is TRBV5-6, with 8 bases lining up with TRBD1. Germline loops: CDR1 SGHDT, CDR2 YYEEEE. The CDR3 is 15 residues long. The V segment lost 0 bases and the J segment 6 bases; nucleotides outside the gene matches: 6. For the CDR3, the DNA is TGTGCCAGCAGCTTGGCCGGACAGGGTAGGGATACGCAGTATTTT. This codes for CASSLAGQGRDTQYF.

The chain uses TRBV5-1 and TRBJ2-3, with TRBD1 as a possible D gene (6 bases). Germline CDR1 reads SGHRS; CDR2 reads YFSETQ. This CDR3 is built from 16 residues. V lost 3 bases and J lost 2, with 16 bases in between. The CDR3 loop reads CASSSTGYPFTDTQYF. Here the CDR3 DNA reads TGCGCCAGCAGCTCTACAGGGTACCCATTCACAGATACGCAGTATTTT.

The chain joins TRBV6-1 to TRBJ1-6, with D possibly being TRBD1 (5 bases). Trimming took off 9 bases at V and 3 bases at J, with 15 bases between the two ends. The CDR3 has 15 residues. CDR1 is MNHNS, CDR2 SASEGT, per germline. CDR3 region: CASVYETDYNSPLHF. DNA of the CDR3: TGTGCCAGTGTATATGAGACAGACTATAATTCACCCCTCCACTTT.

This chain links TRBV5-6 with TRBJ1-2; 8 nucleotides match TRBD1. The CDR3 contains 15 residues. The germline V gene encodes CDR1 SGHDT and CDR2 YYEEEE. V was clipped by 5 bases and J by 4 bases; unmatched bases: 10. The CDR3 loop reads CASSPGPQGAYGYTF. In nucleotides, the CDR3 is TGTGCCAGCAGTCCTGGGCCTCAGGGGGCCTATGGCTACACCTTC.

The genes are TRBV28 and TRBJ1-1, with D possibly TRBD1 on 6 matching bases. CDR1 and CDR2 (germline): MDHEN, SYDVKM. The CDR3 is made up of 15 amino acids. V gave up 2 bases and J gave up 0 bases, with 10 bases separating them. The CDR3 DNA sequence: TGTGCCAGCAGTTTACTTAGACAGGTGAACACTGAAGCTTTCTTT. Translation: CASSLLRQVNTEAFF.

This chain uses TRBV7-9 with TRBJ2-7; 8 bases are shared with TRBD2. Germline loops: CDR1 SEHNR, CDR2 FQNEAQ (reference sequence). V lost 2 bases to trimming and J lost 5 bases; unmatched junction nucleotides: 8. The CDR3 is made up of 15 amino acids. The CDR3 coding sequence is TGTGCCAGCAGCTTATCTCGGGGGGGCGTGGACGAGCAGTACTTC. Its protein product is CASSLSRGGVDEQYF.

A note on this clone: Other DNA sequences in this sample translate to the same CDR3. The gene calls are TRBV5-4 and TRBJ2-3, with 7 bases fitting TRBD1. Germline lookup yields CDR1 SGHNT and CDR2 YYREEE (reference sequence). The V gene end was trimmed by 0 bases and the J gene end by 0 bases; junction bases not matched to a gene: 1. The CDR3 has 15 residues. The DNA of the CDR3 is TGTGCCAGCAGCTTGGAGGGGGCGAGCACAGATACGCAGTATTTT. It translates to CASSLEGASTDTQYF.

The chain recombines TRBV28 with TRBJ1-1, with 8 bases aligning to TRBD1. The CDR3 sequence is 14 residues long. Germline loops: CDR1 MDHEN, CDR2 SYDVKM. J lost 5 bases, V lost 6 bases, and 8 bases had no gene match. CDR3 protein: CASSQGQGWTEAFF. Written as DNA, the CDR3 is TGTGCCAGCAGCCAAGGACAGGGATGGACTGAAGCTTTCTTT.

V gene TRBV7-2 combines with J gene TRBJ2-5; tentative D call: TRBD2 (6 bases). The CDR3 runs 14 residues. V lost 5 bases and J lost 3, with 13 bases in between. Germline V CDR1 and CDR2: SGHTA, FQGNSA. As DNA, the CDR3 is TGTGCCAGCAGCCAATCAGGAGGGGAAGAGACCCAGTACTTC. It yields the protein CASSQSGGEETQYF.